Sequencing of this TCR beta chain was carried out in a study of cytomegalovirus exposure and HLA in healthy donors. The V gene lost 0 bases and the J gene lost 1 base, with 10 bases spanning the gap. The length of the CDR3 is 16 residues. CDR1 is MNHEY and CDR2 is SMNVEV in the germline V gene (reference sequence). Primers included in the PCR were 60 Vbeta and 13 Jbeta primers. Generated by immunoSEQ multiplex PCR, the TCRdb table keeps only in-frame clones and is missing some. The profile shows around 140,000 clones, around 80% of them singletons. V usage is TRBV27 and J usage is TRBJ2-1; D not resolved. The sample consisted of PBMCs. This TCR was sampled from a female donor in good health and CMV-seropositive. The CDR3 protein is CASSLSSPLSYNEQFF. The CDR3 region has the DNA TGTGCCAGCAGTTTATCGAGCCCGCTGTCCTACAATGAGCAGTTCTTC.